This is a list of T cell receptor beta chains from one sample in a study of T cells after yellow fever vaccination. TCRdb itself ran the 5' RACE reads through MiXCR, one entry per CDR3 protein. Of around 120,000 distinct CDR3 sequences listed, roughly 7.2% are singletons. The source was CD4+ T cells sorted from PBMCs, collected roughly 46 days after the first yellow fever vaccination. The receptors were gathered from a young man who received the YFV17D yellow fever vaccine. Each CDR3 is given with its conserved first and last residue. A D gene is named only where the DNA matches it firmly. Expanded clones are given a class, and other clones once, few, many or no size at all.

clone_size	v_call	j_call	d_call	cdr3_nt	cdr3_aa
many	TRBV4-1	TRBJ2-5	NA	TGCGCCAGCAGCCAAGGGGCAGGGTTCGATGAGACCCAGTACTTC	CASSQGAGFDETQYF
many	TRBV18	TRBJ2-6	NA	TGTGCCAGCTCACCGGGGAACTGGAACGTCCTGACTTTC	CASSPGNWNVLTF
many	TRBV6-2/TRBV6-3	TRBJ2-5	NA	TGTGCCAGCAGTTACCCGGAACAGACCCAGTACTTC	CASSYPEQTQYF
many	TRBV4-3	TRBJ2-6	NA	TGCGCCAGCAGCCAAGAAGCTGGGGCCAACGTCCTGACTTTC	CASSQEAGANVLTF
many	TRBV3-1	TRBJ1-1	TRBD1	TGTGCCAGCAGCCAAAGGACAGGGACGGGGACTGAAGCTTTCTTT	CASSQRTGTGTEAFF
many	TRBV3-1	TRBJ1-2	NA	TGTGCCAGCAGTAATACAAACTATGGCTACACCTTC	CASSNTNYGYTF
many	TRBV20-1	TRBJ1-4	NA	TGCAGTGCTAGAGATCCCACAGGCGGTGAAAAACTGTTTTTT	CSARDPTGGEKLFF
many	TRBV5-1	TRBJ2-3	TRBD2	TGCGCCAGCAGCTTCCTAGCGGGGGCCAGGGGAGATACGCAGTATTTT	CASSFLAGARGDTQYF
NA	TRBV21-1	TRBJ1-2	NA	TGTGCCAGAACCGAGGGGGCGCCGGACTATGGCTACACCTTC	CARTEGAPDYGYTF
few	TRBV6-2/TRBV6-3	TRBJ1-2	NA	TGTGCCAGCAAGCAATCAGGGTATGGCTACACCTTC	CASKQSGYGYTF
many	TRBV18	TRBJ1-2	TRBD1	TGTGCCAGCTCACCTGGGTCATTACAGGGGCACGGCTACACCTTC	CASSPGSLQGHGYTF
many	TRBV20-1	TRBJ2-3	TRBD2	TGCAGTGCTGAGACTAGCGGGACAGATACGCAGTATTTT	CSAETSGTDTQYF
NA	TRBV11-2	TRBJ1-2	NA	TGTGCCAGCAGCTTAGTCGGGGACTCGGACTATGGCTACACCTTC	CASSLVGDSDYGYTF
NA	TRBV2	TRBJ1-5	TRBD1	TGTGCCAGCAGCCCGGGACAGCTCCAGCCCCAGCATTTT	CASSPGQLQPQHF
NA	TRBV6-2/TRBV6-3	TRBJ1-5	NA	TGTGCCAGCACCCTCGGGGGGGGAGGCGATCAGCCCCAGCATTTT	CASTLGGGGDQPQHF
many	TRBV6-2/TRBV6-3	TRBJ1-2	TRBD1	TGTGCCAGCAGTTACCGAAAACCAGGGGGAGTCCCCTATGGCTACACCTTC	CASSYRKPGGVPYGYTF
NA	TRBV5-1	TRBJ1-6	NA	TGCGCCAGCAGCCCGAGACCCCCGACGAATTTTAATTCACCCCTCCACTTT	CASSPRPPTNFNSPLHF
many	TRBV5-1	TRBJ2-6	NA	TGCGCCAGCAGCCCCTCGGCGGGGGCCAACGTCCTGACTTTC	CASSPSAGANVLTF
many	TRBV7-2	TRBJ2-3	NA	TGTGCCAGCAGCTCCGGGGCGGGGGCTAGCACATATACGCAGTATTTT	CASSSGAGASTYTQYF
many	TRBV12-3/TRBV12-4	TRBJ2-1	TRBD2	TGTGCCAGCAGCATAAGCGGGGGCATCTACAATGAGCAGTTCTTC	CASSISGGIYNEQFF
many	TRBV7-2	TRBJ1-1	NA	TGTGCCAGCAGCTTGCCGGTGAACACTGAAGCTTTCTTT	CASSLPVNTEAFF
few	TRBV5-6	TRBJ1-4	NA	TGTGCCAGCAGCTTGGAGGGACGGAAACTGTTTTTT	CASSLEGRKLFF
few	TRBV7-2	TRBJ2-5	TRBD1	TGTGCCAGCAGCCGAATCAGGGGGCTAGAGACCCAGTACTTC	CASSRIRGLETQYF
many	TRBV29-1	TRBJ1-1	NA	TGCAGCGCACTAAGGTTCGGGGAGGCCACTGAAGCTTTCTTT	CSALRFGEATEAFF
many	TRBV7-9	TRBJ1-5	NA	TGTGCCAGCAGCTTTACAGGGAGCAATCAGCCCCAGCATTTT	CASSFTGSNQPQHF
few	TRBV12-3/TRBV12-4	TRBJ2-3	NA	TGTGCCAGCGACCTTCAGGGGGGGCGAGATACGCAGTATTTT	CASDLQGGRDTQYF
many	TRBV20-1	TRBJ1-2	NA	TGCAGTGCCCGACACTTTCTTAACTATGGCTACACCTTC	CSARHFLNYGYTF
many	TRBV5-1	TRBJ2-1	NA	TGCGCCAGCAGCTCCTCGATAAGGGGTGAGCAGTTCTTC	CASSSSIRGEQFF
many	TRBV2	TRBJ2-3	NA	TGTGCCAGCACCGAGTGGTTGGAAGATACGCAGTATTTT	CASTEWLEDTQYF
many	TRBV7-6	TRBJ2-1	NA	TGTGCCAGCAGCTACAGCTACCGGGACTCGATTGAGCAGTTCTTC	CASSYSYRDSIEQFF
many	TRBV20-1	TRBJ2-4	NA	TGCAGTGCTAGTCACTCCGGGATTGAAGGCATTCAGTACTTC	CSASHSGIEGIQYF
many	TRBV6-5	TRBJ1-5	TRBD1	TGTGCCAGCAGCACAGGGGGCGGCAATCAGCCCCAGCATTTT	CASSTGGGNQPQHF
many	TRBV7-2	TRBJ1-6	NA	TGTGCCAGCAGCTTGGTGGGCTATTCACCCCTCCACTTT	CASSLVGYSPLHF
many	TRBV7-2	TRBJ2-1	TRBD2	TGTGCCAGCAGCTTACGGGAGCGGGGGGTCACCTCCTACAATGAGCAGTTCTTC	CASSLRERGVTSYNEQFF
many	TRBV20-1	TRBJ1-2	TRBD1	TGCAGTGCTAAAACAGGGGTCTATGGCTACACCTTC	CSAKTGVYGYTF
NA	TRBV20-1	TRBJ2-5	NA	TGCAGTGCTAGAGTCAGCGGAAGGGATACCCAGTACTTC	CSARVSGRDTQYF
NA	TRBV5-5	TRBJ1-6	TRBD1	TGTGCCAGCAGCTTCCCGGACAGGGAAAATTCACCCCTCCACTTT	CASSFPDRENSPLHF
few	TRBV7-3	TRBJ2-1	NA	TGTGCCAGCAGCGTAGAGGTAGGGCAGAGCTACAATGAGCAGTTCTTC	CASSVEVGQSYNEQFF
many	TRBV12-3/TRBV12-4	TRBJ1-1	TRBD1	TGTGCCAGCAGTTCGCGGGACAGGGGCACTGAAGCTTTCTTT	CASSSRDRGTEAFF
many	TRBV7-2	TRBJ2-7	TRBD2	TGTGCCAGCAGCCGGAGCGGGGGTGTGACCTACGAGCAGTACTTC	CASSRSGGVTYEQYF
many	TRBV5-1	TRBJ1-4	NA	TGCGCCAGCAGCTTGAAGGATGGAGGGGAAAAACTGTTTTTT	CASSLKDGGEKLFF